Below, 25 T cell receptor beta chains from the same sample are listed, as sequenced in a study of cytomegalovirus exposure and HLA in healthy donors. The PCR contained 60 Vbeta and 13 Jbeta primers. Data came from immunoSEQ multiplex PCR; TCRdb stores just in-frame clones and leaves some out. Of more than 25,000 clones listed, about 62% were seen once; the top ten hold 35% to 50%. Sequencing used PBMCs. The receptors originated from a male donor in good health and CMV-seropositive.

V usage is TRBV2 and J usage is TRBJ2-7; a weak D match, TRBD2 (6 bases). The V end lost 8 bases, the J end lost 0 bases, and 11 bases lay between the germline ends. The CDR3 is 13 amino acids. The germline gives CDR1 SNHLY, CDR2 FYNNEI. The CDR3 loop is CASGPGSSYEQYF. CDR3 nucleotides: TGTGCCAGCGGTCCCGGGAGCTCCTACGAGCAGTACTTC.

Only a few counts were recorded for this clone. The CDR3 region is CSVGRGDTEAFF. The CDR3, as DNA: TGCAGCGTCGGGCGGGGGGACACTGAAGCTTTCTTT. The J gene is TRBJ1-1, the V gene TRBV29-1; TRBD1 is a possible D gene (5 bases). CDR1 is SQVTM and CDR2 is ANQGSEA in the germline V gene. This CDR3 is built from 12 residues. Trimming shortened V by 6 bases and J by 3 bases, and 11 bases separated the two germline ends.

This clone was seen only once. The V gene is TRBV5-1, the J gene TRBJ2-7, with a possible D match to TRBD1 (5 bases). Trimming removed 0 bases at V and 2 bases at J, with 9 bases between. The CDR3 is 14 amino acids. Germline CDR1 reads SGHRS; CDR2 reads YFSETQ. DNA of the CDR3: TGCGCCAGCAGCTTGGGTCAGGGCGCCTACGAGCAGTACTTC. Translated: CASSLGQGAYEQYF.

This clone occurred a few times. This chain uses TRBV28 with TRBJ2-7; perhaps TRBD1 as D (5 bases). This CDR3 region has 13 residues. The V end was cut by 7 bases, the J end by 2 bases, with 12 bases between. Germline V CDR1 and CDR2: MDHEN, SYDVKM. CDR3 loop: CASKITGPYEQYF. CDR3 nucleotide sequence: TGTGCCAGCAAAATCACAGGTCCCTACGAGCAGTACTTC.

This clone occurred a few times. This chain uses TRBV7-2 with TRBJ2-7; D might be TRBD2 (5 bases). The CDR3 is 14 residues long. The V and J ends lost 4 bases and 3 bases respectively, with 13 bases between them. Germline values: CDR1 SGHTA, CDR2 FQGNSA. The CDR3 nucleotides read TGTGCCAGCAGCTGGACTGGTAGACTCTACGAGCAGTACTTC. Translation: CASSWTGRLYEQYF.

This clone was seen once. The chain carries TRBV7-3 and TRBJ2-7; D is perhaps TRBD2 (5 bases). The germline V gene encodes CDR1 SGHTA and CDR2 FQGTGA. The CDR3 runs 15 residues. Trimming took off 5 bases at V and 4 bases at J, with 18 bases between the two ends. The CDR3 bases are TGTGCCAGCAGCGGCCAGGACTGCACTACGTACGAGCAGTACTTC. Its translation: CASSGQDCTTYEQYF.

This clone was observed a few times. V usage is TRBV10-3 and J usage is TRBJ2-2; perhaps TRBD1 as D (6 bases). The CDR3 runs 14 residues. V shed 3 bases and J shed 6 bases, with 11 bases lying between them. CDR1 ENHRY and CDR2 SYGVKD come from the germline V gene. The CDR3 loop is CAISDSQGAGELFF. CDR3 DNA sequence: TGTGCCATCAGTGACTCACAGGGTGCCGGGGAGCTGTTTTTT.

Only a few counts were recorded for this clone. A junction boundary mismatches the germline segment, possibly from a read error. V gene TRBV12-5 combines with J gene TRBJ2-1; maybe TRBD2 (5 bases). The CDR3 has 12 amino acids. CDR1 is LGHNT, CDR2 FRNRAP, per germline. The CDR3 coding sequence is TGTGCGAGTGGGAGCTCCTACAATGAGCAGTTCTTC. Encoded protein: CASGSSYNEQFF.

This clone was recorded a few times. V gene TRBV2 combines with J gene TRBJ2-3; 9 bases align to TRBD2. Looked up from germline, CDR1 is SNHLY and CDR2 is FYNNEI. The CDR3 is 14 residues long. Losses at the gene ends were 8 bases for V and 6 bases for J; bases not matched to a gene: 9. DNA for the CDR3: TGTGCCAGCGGGGACAGCGGGGGGCGGGATACGCAGTATTTT. It encodes CASGDSGGRDTQYF.

The chain links TRBV29-1 to TRBJ2-5; D remains unclear. The CDR3 has 11 residues. CDR1 is SQVTM, CDR2 ANQGSEA, per germline. Trimming cost V 3 bases and J 7 bases, with 9 bases left between them. CDR3 region: CSVDRLGTQYF. The CDR3 DNA reads as TGCAGCGTTGACAGGCTGGGGACCCAGTACTTC.

V is TRBV29-1 and J is TRBJ1-4; TRBD1 is a possible D gene (6 bases). The CDR3 spans 12 residues. V lost 4 bases, J lost 4 bases, and 7 bases lay in between. Looked up from germline, CDR1 is SQVTM and CDR2 is ANQGSEA. The chain's CDR3 is CSVAGDNEKLFF. The CDR3 DNA is TGCAGCGTTGCAGGGGATAATGAAAAACTGTTTTTT.

This clone turned up a few times. The DNA for the CDR3 is TGTGCCAGTGGGGTTAAGGGGGACACTGAAGCTTTCTTT. It translates to CASGVKGDTEAFF. This rearrangement joins TRBV19 to TRBJ1-1, with D maybe TRBD1 (6 bases). The CDR3 is 13 amino acids. The V end was cut by 8 bases, the J end by 3 bases, with 13 bases between. Germline CDR1 and CDR2: LNHDA and SQIVND (reference sequence).

This clone has only a few counts. This sequence joins TRBV19 and TRBJ2-3, with 13 nucleotides matching TRBD2. CDR1 LNHDA and CDR2 SQIVND come from the germline V gene (reference sequence). V trimming: 4 bases; J trimming: 2 bases; junction bases outside the gene matches: 9. This CDR3 contains 18 residues. Here the CDR3 DNA reads TGTGCCAGTAGTAGCCGACCACTAGCGGGGGGGATCACAGATACGCAGTATTTT. As protein: CASSSRPLAGGITDTQYF.

The J gene is TRBJ1-2, the V gene TRBV18, with D unclear. Trimming shortened V by 3 bases and J by 7 bases, and 27 bases separated the two germline ends. This CDR3 comprises 18 residues. Germline CDR1 KGHSH, CDR2 LQKENI. The CDR3 is CASSPQFVVAPADPGYTF. CDR3 DNA sequence: TGTGCCAGCTCACCGCAGTTTGTCGTCGCCCCCGCTGATCCTGGCTACACCTTC.

The table lists this clone with a count of one. The chain joins TRBV5-1 to TRBJ2-7, with D perhaps TRBD2 (6 bases). This CDR3 region has 14 residues. Germline assignment: CDR1 SGHRS and CDR2 YFSETQ. Trimming shortened V by 2 bases and J by 2 bases, and 11 bases separated the two germline ends. CDR3 sequence reads: CASSFTSPTYEQYF. The CDR3 DNA reads as TGCGCCAGCAGCTTCACTAGCCCCACCTACGAGCAGTACTTC.

The V and J genes are TRBV5-4 and TRBJ2-2; D gene unclear. This CDR3 region has 13 residues. Germline values: CDR1 SGHNT, CDR2 YYREEE (reference sequence). With 0 bases removed from V and 3 bases from J, the gap between germline ends came to 3 bases. CDR3 nucleotides: TGTGCCAGCAGCTTGGTAGACACCGGGGAGCTGTTTTTT. Translated, it gives CASSLVDTGELFF.

The V and J genes are TRBV19 and TRBJ1-2; TRBD1 might be the D (5 bases). The CDR3 extends over 16 amino acids. Germline CDR1 LNHDA, CDR2 SQIVND (reference sequence). V lost 4 bases and J 8 bases, leaving 23 bases between the germline ends. CDR3 coding DNA: TGTGCCAGTAGTACACTCGACAGTCTTCTTATGCGGGGCTACACCTTC. It translates to CASSTLDSLLMRGYTF. The full variable domain, rest sourced from reference TRBV19 and TRBJ1-2, is DGGITQSPKYLFRKEGQNVTLSCEQNLNHDAMYWYRQDPGQGLRLIYYSQIVNDFQKGDIAEGYSVSREKKESFPLTVTSAQKNPTAFYLCASSTLDSLLMRGYTFGSGTRLTVV.

The genes are TRBV29-1 and TRBJ1-1; D is ambiguous. The V gene lost 5 bases and the J gene lost 3 bases, with 7 bases spanning the gap. Germline V gives CDR1 SQVTM, CDR2 ANQGSEA. The length of the CDR3 is 11 residues. The CDR3 reads CSVQRYTEAFF. The CDR3 DNA follows: TGCAGCGTTCAGAGGTACACTGAAGCTTTCTTT. Full variable domain (remainder filled in from reference TRBV29-1 and TRBJ1-1): SAVISQKPSRDICQRGTSLTIQCQVDSQVTMMFWYRQQPGQSLTLIATANQGSEATYESGFVIDKFPISRPNLTFSTLTVSNMSPEDSSIYLCSVQRYTEAFFGQGTRLTVV.

The V call is TRBV30, the J call TRBJ1-2; no firm D call. The V gene's germline CDR1 is GTSNPN and CDR2 SVGIG (reference sequence). The CDR3 loop spans 13 amino acids. V lost 5 bases and J 3 bases, leaving 13 bases between the germline ends. Here the CDR3 DNA reads TGTGCCTGGGCAAAAGCGAAAGACTATGGCTACACCTTC. This translates into CAWAKAKDYGYTF.

The CDR3 reads CASGEGSGYTF. The CDR3 DNA reads TGTGCCAGCGGGGAGGGGTCAGGCTACACCTTC. The V and J genes are TRBV2 and TRBJ1-2; weak D call: TRBD1 (5 bases). Germline V gene sequence: CDR1 SNHLY, CDR2 FYNNEI. Trimming shortened V by 8 bases and J by 8 bases, and 12 bases separated the two germline ends. This CDR3 comprises 11 residues.

The chain combines TRBV5-1 with TRBJ1-2; D is possibly TRBD1 (5 bases). The CDR3 sequence is 16 residues long. The V and J ends lost 4 bases and 0 bases respectively, with 16 bases between them. Germline CDR1 reads SGHRS; CDR2 reads YFSETQ. Written as DNA, the CDR3 is TGCGCCAGCAGCGCCGGGGGGAGGGCCACTAACTATGGCTACACCTTC. It encodes CASSAGGRATNYGYTF. The complete variable domain, with remaining parts taken from reference TRBV5-1 and TRBJ1-2, reads KAGVTQTPRYLIKTRGQQVTLSCSPISGHRSVSWYQQTPGQGLQFLFEYFSETQRNKGNFPGRFSGRQFSNSRSEMNVSTLELGDSALYLCASSAGGRATNYGYTFGSGTRLTVV.

This chain uses TRBV6-5 with TRBJ1-1, with D maybe TRBD1 (5 bases). Looked up from germline, CDR1 is MNHEY and CDR2 is SVGAGI. The length of the CDR3 is 14 residues. V was trimmed by 8 bases and J by 0 bases, leaving 13 bases between them. The CDR3 loop is CASQRTNMNTEAFF. The CDR3 nucleotides are TGTGCCAGCCAACGGACAAACATGAACACTGAAGCTTTCTTT.

V usage is TRBV6-5 and J usage is TRBJ1-2; D call uncertain. This CDR3 contains 16 residues. Germline loops: CDR1 MNHEY, CDR2 SVGAGI. Deletions cut 2 bases from V and 2 bases from J, with 15 bases between. CDR3 region: CASSYARTSRNYGYTF. The CDR3 DNA follows: TGTGCCAGCAGTTACGCTAGAACATCCCGGAACTATGGCTACACCTTC.

The chain combines TRBV6-6 with TRBJ1-2; 8 nucleotides agree with TRBD1. Trimming took 2 bases from V and 7 from J; bases not matched to a gene: 6. CDR1 MNHNY and CDR2 SVGAGI come from the germline V gene (reference sequence). This CDR3 spans 14 amino acids. CDR3 amino acids: CASSYRQGTGGYTF. The CDR3 DNA reads TGTGCCAGCAGTTACAGACAGGGGACCGGTGGCTACACCTTC.

In this sample, this clone is medium-sized (0.01 to 0.1%). The chain is built from TRBV10-3 and TRBJ2-5; D may be TRBD2 (6 bases). There are 14 residues in the CDR3. The germline V gene has CDR1 ENHRY and CDR2 SYGVKD. Trimming left V 4 bases short and J 0 bases short, with 9 bases between. CDR3 in DNA: TGTGCCATCAGTGGGGAGGCAGACCAAGAGACCCAGTACTTC. Its translation: CAISGEADQETQYF.